This T cell receptor beta chain originates from a study of identical twins. This CDR3 has 15 amino acids. The germline CDR1 and CDR2 sequences are SGHVS and FQNEAQ. Trimming stripped 8 bases from V and 2 bases from J, with 18 bases between. TCRdb redid the calling of the 5' RACE reads with MiXCR, one entry per CDR3 protein. This sample has 600,000 to 700,000 distinct CDR3 sequences, with around 20% found just once. These data also formed part of another study, on T cells expressing NK-cell markers. From that study: HCMV specificity of expanded NKG2C+ T cell clones remained unclear.

The V and J genes are TRBV7-8 and TRBJ1-1; maybe TRBD1 (6 bases). This receptor was obtained from a woman aged 18-29 years in good health. The sample was PBMCs. CDR3 protein: CASALLGTLNTEAFF. The CDR3 DNA is TGTGCCAGCGCACTATTAGGGACACTTAACACTGAAGCTTTCTTT.